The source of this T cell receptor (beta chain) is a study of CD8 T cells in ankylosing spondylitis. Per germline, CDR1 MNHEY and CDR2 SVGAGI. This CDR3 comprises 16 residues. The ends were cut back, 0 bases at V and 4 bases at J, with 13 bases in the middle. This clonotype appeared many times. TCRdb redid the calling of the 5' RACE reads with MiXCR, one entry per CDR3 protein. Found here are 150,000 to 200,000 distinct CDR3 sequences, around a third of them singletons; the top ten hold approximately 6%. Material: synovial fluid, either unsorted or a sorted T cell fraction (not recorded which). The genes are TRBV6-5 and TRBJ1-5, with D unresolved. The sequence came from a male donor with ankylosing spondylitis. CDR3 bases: TGTGCCAGCAGTTACTCGATCCCGGGAGATAATCAGCCCCAGCATTTT. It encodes CASSYSIPGDNQPQHF.